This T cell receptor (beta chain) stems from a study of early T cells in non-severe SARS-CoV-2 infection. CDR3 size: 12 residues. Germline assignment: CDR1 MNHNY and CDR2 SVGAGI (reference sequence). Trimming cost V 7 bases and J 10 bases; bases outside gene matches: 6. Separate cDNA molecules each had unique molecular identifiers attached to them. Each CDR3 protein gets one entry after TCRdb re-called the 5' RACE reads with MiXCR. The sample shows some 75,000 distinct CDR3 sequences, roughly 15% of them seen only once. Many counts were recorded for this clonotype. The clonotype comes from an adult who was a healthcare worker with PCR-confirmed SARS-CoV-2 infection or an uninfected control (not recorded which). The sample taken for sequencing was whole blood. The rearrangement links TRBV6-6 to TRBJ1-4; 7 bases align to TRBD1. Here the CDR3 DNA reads TGTGCCAGCATGGTGACAGGGCTAAAACTGTTTTTT. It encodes CASMVTGLKLFF.